A single sample gave rise to the 23 T cell receptor beta chains below, sequenced in a study of early T cells in non-severe SARS-CoV-2 infection. TCRdb fed the 5' RACE reads into MiXCR, producing one record per CDR3 protein. Here the sample spans 99,000 or so distinct CDR3 sequences, 16% being singletons. Sequenced: whole blood. The receptors derive from an adult who was a healthcare worker with PCR-confirmed SARS-CoV-2 infection or an uninfected control (not recorded which).

This chain uses TRBV10-3 with TRBJ2-5; 7 bases fit TRBD2. The germline CDR1 and CDR2 sequences are ENHRY and SYGVKD. V gave up 2 bases and J gave up 2 bases; unmatched junction bases: 5. CDR3 length equals 15 residues. CDR3 amino acids: CAISEMGGSQETQYF. In DNA form, the CDR3 reads TGTGCCATCAGTGAGATGGGGGGGTCGCAAGAGACCCAGTACTTC.

The chain recombines TRBV20-1 with TRBJ2-2, with D unresolved. The V end was cut by 6 bases, the J end by 3 bases, with 14 bases between. This CDR3 is built from 14 residues. The germline V gene has CDR1 DFQATT and CDR2 SNEGSKA (reference sequence). The DNA for the CDR3 is TGCAGTGCCAACCCCGGCGCCGACACCGGGGAGCTGTTTTTT. Translated, it gives CSANPGADTGELFF.

This clonotype has a count of ten or more. J is TRBJ2-2 and V is TRBV10-3; a possible D gene is TRBD2 (6 bases). V lost 11 bases to trimming and J lost 0 bases, with 16 bases between them. The CDR3 has 15 amino acids. Germline CDR1 reads ENHRY; CDR2 reads SYGVKD. CDR3 DNA sequence: TGTGCCTCCCTCGGCGGGGTCTCGAACACCGGGGAGCTGTTTTTT. The encoded protein is CASLGGVSNTGELFF.

The J gene is TRBJ1-3, the V gene TRBV6-2 or TRBV6-3; unclear D gene. CDR1 is MNHEY, CDR2 SVGEGT, per germline. The CDR3 extends over 18 amino acids. The V end lost 8 bases, the J end lost 0 bases, and 23 bases lay between the germline ends. CDR3 bases: TGTGCCAGCGGTTCCGCTGGACTCTTACCACGCTCTGGAAACACCATATATTTT. The encoded protein is CASGSAGLLPRSGNTIYF.

This clonotype was counted many times. The chain carries TRBV20-1 and TRBJ1-1, with 7 bases lining up with TRBD1. The V segment lost 6 bases and the J segment 3 bases; nucleotides outside the gene matches: 4. CDR1 and CDR2 from the germline V gene are DFQATT and SNEGSKA (reference sequence). The CDR3 contains 12 residues. CDR3 sequence: CSALRGHTEAFF. The CDR3 coding sequence is TGCAGTGCGTTGAGGGGGCACACTGAAGCTTTCTTT.

The gene calls are TRBV29-1 and TRBJ2-1; 10 nucleotides align to TRBD2. The CDR3 is 14 amino acids. V lost 3 bases and J lost 10; bases outside the gene matches: 9. Germline loops: CDR1 SQVTM, CDR2 ANQGSEA. The CDR3 spells CSVDTLAGVREQFF. The CDR3 DNA is TGCAGCGTTGACACCCTAGCGGGAGTTAGAGAGCAGTTCTTC.

The chain links TRBV10-3 to TRBJ2-5; D call uncertain. The CDR3 is made up of 13 amino acids. Germline CDR1 ENHRY, CDR2 SYGVKD. Deletions cut 4 bases from V and 3 bases from J, with 9 bases between. CDR3 sequence (DNA): TGTGCCATCAGTGTGACGGTTAAAGAGACCCAGTACTTC. This sequence encodes CAISVTVKETQYF.

This clonotype was observed a few times. The chain employs TRBV11-2 and TRBJ2-7; D is possibly TRBD1 (6 bases). V lost 0 bases and J 0 bases, leaving 18 bases between the germline ends. The CDR3 has 18 residues. Germline-derived CDR1 and CDR2 are SGHAT and FQNNGV. The CDR3 region is CASSLDPSGARSSYEQYF. The CDR3 nucleotides are TGTGCCAGCAGCTTAGACCCGTCAGGGGCCCGGAGCTCCTACGAGCAGTACTTC.

The rearrangement uses TRBV6-6 and TRBJ2-1; tentatively, D is TRBD2 (7 bases). Trimming cost V 5 bases and J 0 bases, with 17 bases left between them. This CDR3 comprises 17 residues. CDR1 MNHNY and CDR2 SVGAGI come from the germline V gene (reference sequence). CDR3 protein: CASSDPLAGASYNEQFF. The CDR3 coding sequence is TGTGCCAGCAGTGACCCCCTGGCGGGGGCCTCCTACAATGAGCAGTTCTTC.

This chain connects TRBV7-9 to TRBJ2-5; D perhaps matches TRBD2 (6 bases). The CDR3 covers 15 residues. Germline CDR1 and CDR2: SEHNR and FQNEAQ (reference sequence). V dropped 2 bases and J dropped 5 bases, with 15 bases sitting between them. DNA for the CDR3: TGTGCCAGCAGCTTACCGGGAGTTGGCCGGGAGACCCAGTACTTC. Translating it yields CASSLPGVGRETQYF.

This clonotype was counted at least ten times. This sequence joins TRBV3-1 and TRBJ1-5; D is perhaps TRBD1 (6 bases). Trimming removed 1 base from V and 0 bases from J, with 19 bases in between. The length of the CDR3 is 19 residues. The germline gives CDR1 LGHDT, CDR2 YNNKEL (reference sequence). This chain's CDR3 is CASSQGLQGLSYSNQPQHF. The CDR3 nucleotides read TGTGCCAGCAGCCAAGGACTCCAGGGGCTCTCCTATAGCAATCAGCCCCAGCATTTT.

There are many counts of this clonotype. This chain joins TRBV20-1 and TRBJ1-2; possibly TRBD1 for D (5 bases). The CDR3 runs 13 residues. CDR1 is DFQATT and CDR2 is SNEGSKA in the germline V gene (reference sequence). Between the trimmed V and J ends, which lost 0 bases and 6 bases, there was a span of 11 bases. The CDR3 region is CSARDAGSDGYTF. In DNA, the CDR3 is TGCAGTGCTAGAGACGCAGGGAGCGATGGCTACACCTTC.

This clonotype was seen a handful of times. This CDR3 is CASSSPSAGYNNEQFF. In DNA form, the CDR3 reads TGCGCCAGCAGCTCGCCCTCGGCGGGCTACAACAATGAGCAGTTCTTC. The V gene is TRBV10-1, the J gene TRBJ2-1; possibly TRBD2 for D (5 bases). The CDR3 is made up of 16 amino acids. The V gene lost 6 bases and the J gene lost 5 bases, with 20 bases spanning the gap. Germline CDR1 and CDR2: WNHNN and SYGVQD (reference sequence).

This CDR3 is CASSQGWAGEADTQYF. CDR3 coding DNA: TGTGCCAGCAGCCAAGGTTGGGCGGGAGAGGCAGATACGCAGTATTTT. This chain joins TRBV3-1 and TRBJ2-3, with 7 bases identical to TRBD2. J gave up 4 bases and V 1 base, and 8 bases lay outside the gene matches. Germline assignment: CDR1 LGHDT and CDR2 YNNKEL (reference sequence). CDR3 length: 16 residues.

This clonotype was seen a few times. DNA for the CDR3: TGTGCCAGCAGTTATCAGGGGCCAGAGAACACTGAAGCTTTCTTT. Encoded protein: CASSYQGPENTEAFF. The gene calls are TRBV6-2 or TRBV6-3 and TRBJ1-1, with D maybe TRBD1 (6 bases). V lost 3 bases and J lost 1, with 12 bases in between. Germline V gene data show CDR1 as MNHEY and CDR2 as SVGEGT. The CDR3 sequence is 15 residues long.

The chain links TRBV15 to TRBJ2-1; 7 nucleotides match TRBD1. The CDR3 consists of 13 residues. Germline V gene data show CDR1 as LNHNV and CDR2 as YYDKDF (reference sequence). J lost 6 bases, V lost 8 bases, and 7 bases had no gene match. DNA of the CDR3: TGTGCCACCTCCGGGACAGCAGTCAATGAGCAGTTCTTC. Amino acid sequence: CATSGTAVNEQFF. Combining the CDR3 with reference TRBV15 and TRBJ2-1 gives the whole variable domain DAMVIQNPRYQVTQFGKPVTLSCSQTLNHNVMYWYQQKSSQAPKLLFHYYDKDFNNEADTPDNFQSRRPNTSFCFLDIRSPGLGDTAMYLCATSGTAVNEQFFGPGTRLTVL.

The J gene is TRBJ2-5, the V gene TRBV18; D ambiguous. Germline V gives CDR1 KGHSH, CDR2 LQKENI. With 2 bases removed from V and 2 bases from J, the gap between germline ends came to 6 bases. This CDR3 contains 13 residues. The CDR3 bases are TGTGCCAGCTCACCAGGGATGCAAGAGACCCAGTACTTC. Protein: CASSPGMQETQYF.

This clonotype turned up a few times. The chain has TRBV9 and TRBJ2-3; 8 nucleotides match TRBD2. J lost 0 bases, V lost 0 bases, and 9 bases had no gene match. The CDR3 is made up of 18 amino acids. CDR1 is SGDLS and CDR2 is YYNGEE in the germline V gene. DNA of the CDR3: TGTGCCAGCAGCGTAGGGCTAGCGGGCCCGAGTAGCACAGATACGCAGTATTTT. This encodes CASSVGLAGPSSTDTQYF.

The chain couples TRBV4-3 to TRBJ2-5, with D possibly called TRBD1 or TRBD2 (5 bases each). This CDR3 is 14 amino acids long. Germline V CDR1 and CDR2: LGHNA, YSLEER. V gave up 4 bases and J gave up 1 base, with 10 bases separating them. The CDR3 sequence is CASSPGDGQETQYF. CDR3 DNA sequence: TGCGCCAGCAGCCCCGGGGACGGCCAAGAGACCCAGTACTTC.

In this sample, this clonotype turned up a few times. The chain employs TRBV29-1 and TRBJ2-7; 7 nucleotides agree with TRBD1. The CDR3 has 13 residues. The ends lost 3 bases at V and 0 bases at J; junction bases unmatched: 2. Germline V CDR1 and CDR2: SQVTM, ANQGSEA. The CDR3 DNA is TGCAGCGTTGAGGACAGGATCTCCTACGAGCAGTACTTC. Its translation: CSVEDRISYEQYF.

The CDR3 is CASSLGGGENSNQPQHF. For the CDR3, the DNA is TGTGCCAGCAGCTTAGGCGGGGGTGAAAATAGCAATCAGCCCCAGCATTTT. This chain joins TRBV13 and TRBJ1-5; TRBD1 is a possible D gene (5 bases). In germline, CDR1 is PRHDT, CDR2 FYEKMQ (reference sequence). V dropped 0 bases and J dropped 0 bases, with 12 bases sitting between them. CDR3 length: 17 residues.

This clonotype was observed a few times. This sequence joins TRBV25-1 and TRBJ1-6; unclear D gene. Per the germline V gene, CDR1 is MGHDK and CDR2 is SYGVNS. V was clipped by 4 bases and J by 7 bases, with 11 bases between them. The CDR3 runs 14 residues. The CDR3 protein is CASSANMENSPLHF. CDR3 DNA sequence: TGTGCCAGCAGTGCAAATATGGAGAATTCACCCCTCCACTTT.

This clonotype was counted at least ten times. The chain is built from TRBV11-2 and TRBJ2-5, with 8 bases that match TRBD2. Germline CDR1 reads SGHAT; CDR2 reads FQNNGV. The junction had 4 bases not matched to a gene; V was cut back by 3 bases and J by 4 bases. CDR3 length equals 14 residues. DNA for the CDR3: TGTGCCAGCAGCTTCGGGCTAGCGGGAGAGACCCAGTACTTC. It codes for CASSFGLAGETQYF.